Detailed here is one T cell receptor (beta chain). This sample was included in a study of T cell responses to AZD1222 COVID-19 vaccine. Measured with immunoSEQ multiplex PCR; TCRdb has only the in-frame clones, and not every one. The sample records some 190,000 clones, 75% to 90% being singletons. This CDR3 is built from 12 residues. V lost 1 base and J lost 5, with 4 bases in between. The germline V gene encodes CDR1 LGHDT and CDR2 YNNKEL (reference sequence). The sequencing used peripheral blood, collected on day 0 of AZD1222 vaccination. The chain links TRBV3-1 (or the pseudogene TRBV3-2) to TRBJ2-3, with no clear D. This TCR was sampled from an adult in good health. The CDR3 protein is CASSQGGDTQYF. For the CDR3, the DNA is TGTGCCAGCAGCCAAGGTGGAGATACGCAGTATTTT.